A selection of T cell receptor beta chains follows, all from one sample in a study of cytomegalovirus exposure and HLA in healthy donors. TCRdb's table, derived via immunoSEQ multiplex PCR, lists solely in-frame clones and lacks some. The sample lists around 200,000 clones; almost 85% were seen once. The material sequenced was PBMCs. The receptors derive from a woman aged 50 to 65 in good health and CMV-seronegative. The CDR3 runs from the conserved cysteine through the conserved F or W. The D gene is left open where the match is weak. Rows give clone size only sometimes, using once, few, many, or a class for an expanded clone.

>TRBV2|TRBD1|TRBJ2-4|NA|13
CASSVGTGNIQYF
TGTGCCAGCAGTGTTGGGACAGGAAACATTCAGTACTTC
>TRBV11-2|NA|TRBJ2-3|NA|12
CASSSSTDTQYF
TGTGCCAGCAGCTCTTCCACAGATACGCAGTATTTT
>TRBV7-9|NA|TRBJ1-5|NA|13
CASSQAGNQPQHF
TGTGCCAGCAGCCAGGCAGGAAATCAGCCCCAGCATTTT
>TRBV29-1|NA|TRBJ1-1|few|11
CSVLLVTEAFF
TGCAGCGTGCTATTGGTCACTGAAGCTTTCTTT
>TRBV9|TRBD2|TRBJ2-7|NA|17
CASSVGLAGGEGYEQYF
TGTGCCAGCAGCGTAGGACTAGCGGGAGGAGAGGGCTACGAGCAGTACTTC
>TRBV27|NA|TRBJ2-1|NA|14
CASSSPTRWGEQFF
TGTGCCAGCAGTAGTCCCACTAGGTGGGGAGAGCAGTTCTTC
>TRBV6-1|NA|TRBJ2-5|NA|13
CASSEDHAGRGYF
TGTGCCAGCAGTGAAGACCACGCCGGACGGGGGTACTTC
>TRBV6-4|NA|TRBJ2-2|NA|14
CASSDSSITGELFF
TGTGCCAGCAGCGACTCGTCAATCACCGGGGAGCTGTTTTTT
>TRBV4-1|TRBD1|TRBJ2-7|NA|13
CASSHRQGYEQYF
TGCGCCAGCAGCCACCGACAGGGTTACGAGCAGTACTTC
>TRBV7-7|TRBD2|TRBJ2-2|NA|16
CASSPASGPNTGELFF
TGTGCCAGCAGCCCCGCTAGCGGGCCGAACACCGGGGAGCTGTTTTTT
>TRBV5-1|NA|TRBJ2-2|NA|15
CASSLAAGRTGELFF
TGCGCCAGCAGCTTGGCGGCAGGGCGGACCGGGGAGCTGTTTTTT
>TRBV7-9|TRBD2|TRBJ2-1|NA|15
CASSLATGLGVEQFF
TGTGCCAGCAGCTTAGCCACAGGACTAGGGGTTGAGCAGTTCTTC
>TRBV10-3|TRBD1|TRBJ1-2|NA|13
CAIRRDSDYGYTF
TGTGCCATCAGAAGGGACAGTGACTATGGCTACACCTTC
>TRBV9|TRBD2|TRBJ2-5|NA|16
CASSVTSGRVGETQYF
TGTGCCAGCAGCGTAACTAGCGGGAGAGTAGGAGAGACCCAGTACTTC
>TRBV5-4|NA|TRBJ2-7|NA|14
CASSLRDSPYEQYF
TGTGCCAGCAGCCTGCGGGACAGCCCCTACGAGCAGTACTTC
>TRBV7-9|TRBD1|TRBJ2-7|NA|15
CASSIIGTGNHEQYF
TGTGCCAGCAGCATTATTGGGACAGGGAACCACGAGCAGTACTTC
>TRBV4-2|NA|TRBJ2-5|NA|18
CASSQDNGRDVNQETQYF
TGTGCCAGCAGCCAAGATAACGGGCGGGACGTCAATCAGGAGACCCAGTACTTC
>TRBV13|NA|TRBJ2-1|NA|13
CASSAGLQNEQFF
TGTGCCAGCAGCGCGGGACTCCAAAATGAGCAGTTCTTC